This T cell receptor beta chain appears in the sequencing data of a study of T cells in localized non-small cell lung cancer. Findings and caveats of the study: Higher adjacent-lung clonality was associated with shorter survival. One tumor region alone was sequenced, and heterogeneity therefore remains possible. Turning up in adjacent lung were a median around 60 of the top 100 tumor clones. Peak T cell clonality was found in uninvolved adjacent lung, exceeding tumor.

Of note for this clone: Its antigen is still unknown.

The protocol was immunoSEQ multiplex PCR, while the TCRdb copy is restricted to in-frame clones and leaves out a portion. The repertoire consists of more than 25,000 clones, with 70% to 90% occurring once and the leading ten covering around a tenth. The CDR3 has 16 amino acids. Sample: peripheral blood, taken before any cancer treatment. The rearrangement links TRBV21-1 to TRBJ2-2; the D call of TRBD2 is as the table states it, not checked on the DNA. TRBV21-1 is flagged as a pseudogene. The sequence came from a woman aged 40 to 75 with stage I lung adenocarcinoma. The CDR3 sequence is CASSGRLAGGPGELFF. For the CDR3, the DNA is TGTGCCAGCAGCGGCCGACTAGCGGGAGGGCCCGGGGAGCTGTTTTTT.